The present entry profiles one T cell receptor (beta chain) with its context. As yet, its antigen is unknown. Germline values: CDR1 MDHEN, CDR2 SYDVKM. V gave up 6 bases and J gave up 2 bases, with 6 bases separating them. There are 12 residues in the CDR3. The sample comes from a study of shared clonotypes between healthy human individuals. Overall study: Every donor yielded three CD4 naive, three CD4 memory, two CD8 naive and one CD8 memory plate.

Clones were read by immunoSEQ multiplex PCR, and TCRdb kept only the in-frame ones, dropping some. Among roughly 1,500,000 clones, 95% to 99% were seen once, and the ten largest hold 0.4% to 0.55%. Whole-study results and caveats: Among non-shared clonotypes, generation probabilities were lower than among those shared by all four donors. Larger estimated richness was generally seen in naive subsets than in memory subsets.

Only Caucasian adults living in Nashville, Tennessee served as donors. Sequenced input: naive CD4+ T cells sorted from blood. Sample subset: CD45RA+ positively selected. The V call is TRBV28, the J call TRBJ2-3; no clear D gene. This clonotype originated in a man between 25 and 39 years old in good health. The DNA of the CDR3 is TGTGCCAGCAGGGGCGCCACAGATACGCAGTATTTT. It encodes CASRGATDTQYF.